The present entry profiles one T cell receptor beta chain with its context. Antigen: not known. This entry is derived from a study of T cells after posttransplantation cyclophosphamide. Findings and caveats of the study: Later blood repertoires were often dominated by clones from the donor CD8+ memory compartment.

TCRdb's copy holds only in-frame clones and misses some; the assay was immunoSEQ multiplex PCR. The sample carries approximately 45,000 clones, 92% recorded once. Looked up from germline, CDR1 is KGHSH and CDR2 is LQKENI. Trimming removed 6 bases from V and 0 bases from J, with 8 bases in between. This CDR3 contains 13 residues. J is TRBJ1-1 and V is TRBV18; no reliable D call. The origin of this receptor is a woman between 45 and 65 years old in good health and a related stem cell transplant donor. The sample taken for sequencing was PBMCs. This chain's CDR3 is CASSGRMNTEAFF. CDR3 bases: TGTGCCAGCTCGGGGAGAATGAACACTGAAGCTTTCTTT.